Below, 11 T cell receptor beta chains from the same sample are listed, as sequenced in a study of molecular identifiers for immune sequencing clone quantification. TCRdb called the PCR reads again in MiXCR, with one record for every CDR3 protein. This table has approximately 630,000 distinct CDR3 sequences, about 25% appearing once. The sequenced material came from naive CD8+ T cells from blood, with Jurkat cell RNA spiked in. This sample's subset: FACS-sorted CD8+CD4-CCR7+CD45RA+ naive T cells. These receptors were obtained from a human donor in good health. Some libraries in this study had Jurkat cell RNA spiked in.

The chain uses TRBV20-1 and TRBJ2-2; perhaps TRBD2 as D (5 bases). The CDR3 runs 15 residues. Germline loops: CDR1 DFQATT, CDR2 SNEGSKA (reference sequence). V lost 0 bases to trimming and J lost 0 bases, with 8 bases between them. CDR3 bases: TGCAGTGCTAGAGACGGAGGTACGAACACCGGGGAGCTGTTTTTT. This sequence encodes CSARDGGTNTGELFF.

The CDR3 loop is CASSEHRTSYEQYF. In nucleotides, the CDR3 is TGCGCCAGCAGTGAGCACAGGACATCCTACGAGCAGTACTTC. V gene TRBV10-1 combines with J gene TRBJ2-7, with D possibly matching TRBD1 (5 bases). Germline V gene lookup returns CDR1 WNHNN and CDR2 SYGVQD (reference sequence). V dropped 2 bases and J dropped 1 base, with 9 bases sitting between them. This CDR3 contains 14 residues.

The chain has TRBV7-9 and TRBJ2-7; unclear D gene. V dropped 1 base and J dropped 3 bases, with 10 bases sitting between them. This CDR3 contains 14 residues. CDR1 is SEHNR and CDR2 is FQNEAQ in the germline V gene (reference sequence). For the CDR3, the DNA is TGTGCCAGCAGCTTAGTGGACGCTCACTACGAGCAGTACTTC. It translates to CASSLVDAHYEQYF.

This clonotype showed up just a few times. The chain links TRBV2 to TRBJ2-5, with 12 positions matching TRBD2. This CDR3 region has 15 residues. Germline V gene lookup returns CDR1 SNHLY and CDR2 FYNNEI. With V trimmed by 5 bases and J by 1 base, 2 bases remained unmatched. The CDR3 DNA follows: TGTGCCAGCAGTTGGACTAGCGGGATCCAAGAGACCCAGTACTTC. Translating it yields CASSWTSGIQETQYF.

This clonotype was detected a few times. The chain employs TRBV12-3 or TRBV12-4 and TRBJ1-6; D remains ambiguous. The CDR3 is 15 residues long. Trimming left V 3 bases short and J 10 bases short, with 16 bases between. The CDR3 DNA follows: TGTGCCAGCAGTTTTTCAGAAACGCCTGGCTCACCCCTCCACTTT. It translates to CASSFSETPGSPLHF.

This clonotype showed up many times. CDR3 residues: CSASRVSGYEQYF. In DNA, the CDR3 is TGCAGTGCTTCCCGTGTTTCGGGCTACGAGCAGTACTTC. This chain connects TRBV20-1 to TRBJ2-7; D uncertain. This CDR3 has 13 amino acids. CDR1 DFQATT and CDR2 SNEGSKA come from the germline V gene (reference sequence). The V end lost 5 bases, the J end lost 3 bases, and 14 bases lay between the germline ends.

This clonotype has just a few counts. V usage is TRBV4-3 and J usage is TRBJ2-7; D is perhaps TRBD2 (7 bases). CDR3 length equals 16 residues. Germline loops: CDR1 LGHNA, CDR2 YSLEER. Trimming pared 1 base from V and 1 base from J, leaving 14 bases between. Here the CDR3 DNA reads TGCGCCAGCAGCCAAGGATCAAGGGGGGGATCCTACGAGCAGTACTTC. It specifies CASSQGSRGGSYEQYF.

The chain couples TRBV6-6 to TRBJ2-7; D ambiguous. The ends were cut back, 8 bases at V and 5 bases at J, with 19 bases in the middle. The CDR3 runs 14 residues. The V gene's germline CDR1 is MNHNY and CDR2 SVGAGI (reference sequence). CDR3: CASGAGPPAHEQYF. In nucleotides, the CDR3 is TGTGCCAGCGGAGCCGGGCCCCCAGCCCACGAGCAGTACTTC.

This clonotype was counted ten times or more. The chain has TRBV5-5 and TRBJ2-5, with D possibly matching TRBD2 (5 bases). V was trimmed by 1 base and J by 1 base, leaving 20 bases between them. Per the germline V gene, CDR1 is SGHKS and CDR2 is YYEKEE (reference sequence). This CDR3 has 18 residues. CDR3 residues: CASSLSQRRNPSQETQYF. CDR3 DNA: TGTGCCAGCAGCTTGAGCCAGCGGAGAAACCCGAGCCAAGAGACCCAGTACTTC.

This clonotype was picked up a small number of times. The chain combines TRBV6-5 with TRBJ2-3; D possibly matches TRBD1 or TRBD2 (5 bases each). The V gene lost 4 bases and the J gene lost 5 bases, with 16 bases spanning the gap. Germline CDR1 MNHEY, CDR2 SVGAGI. This CDR3 has 15 residues. The CDR3 is CASSFLGVGGDTQYF. The CDR3 DNA reads TGTGCCAGCAGTTTCCTGGGGGTGGGTGGAGATACGCAGTATTTT.

Note on this clonotype: A much larger clone lies one base from this, so it may be a read error. This chain joins TRBV27 and TRBJ1-5; no definite D call. With 3 bases removed from V and 2 bases from J, the gap between germline ends came to 11 bases. The CDR3 is made up of 15 amino acids. Germline V lookup: CDR1 MNHEY, CDR2 SMNVEV (reference sequence). CDR3: CASSFNGYGNQPQHF. The CDR3 DNA is TGTGCCAGCAGTTTTAACGGCTATGGCAATCAGCCCCAGCATTTT.